The 30 T cell receptor beta chains reported below all come from one sample, sequenced in a study of radiotherapy plus CTLA-4 blockade in lung cancer. Profiled with immunoSEQ multiplex PCR; TCRdb holds only in-frame clones, not every one. The top ten clones hold around 17% of a sample with some 60,000 clones, 70% to 80% of them seen once. The specimen comprised peripheral blood, sampled from a patient treated with radiotherapy plus ipilimumab. These receptors were collected from a human donor with non-small cell lung cancer who had a complete response to radiotherapy plus ipilimumab.

The J gene is TRBJ2-5, the V gene TRBV5-1; TRBD2 matches 9 bases. Trimming cost V 0 bases and J 1 base; bases outside gene matches: 4. Germline V CDR1 and CDR2: SGHRS, YFSETQ. The CDR3 totals 16 residues. CDR3 residues: CASSLVLAGSQETQYF. The DNA of the CDR3 is TGCGCCAGCAGCTTGGTTCTAGCGGGGAGCCAAGAGACCCAGTACTTC. The full variable domain, with the rest looked up from reference TRBV5-1 and TRBJ2-5, is KAGVTQTPRYLIKTRGQQVTLSCSPISGHRSVSWYQQTPGQGLQFLFEYFSETQRNKGNFPGRFSGRQFSNSRSEMNVSTLELGDSALYLCASSLVLAGSQETQYFGPGTRLLVL.

The chain carries TRBV11-2 and TRBJ2-5, with 8 bases lining up with TRBD1. CDR3 size: 17 residues. Trimming took 4 bases from V and 2 from J; bases not matched to a gene: 12. CDR1 is SGHAT and CDR2 is FQNNGV in the germline V gene. CDR3 nucleotide sequence: TGTGCCAGCAGCTCGTGGACAGGGAGTTCCCTACAAGAGACCCAGTACTTC. It codes for CASSSWTGSSLQETQYF.

This clone was seen a few times. V gene TRBV11-3 combines with J gene TRBJ1-3, with D possibly TRBD1 on 6 matching bases. The V gene's germline CDR1 is SGHNT and CDR2 YENEEA. The CDR3 is made up of 14 amino acids. Trimming left V 3 bases short and J 3 bases short, with 9 bases between. The CDR3 protein is CASSFGQLGNTIYF. The CDR3 DNA follows: TGTGCCAGCAGCTTCGGACAGCTTGGAAACACCATATATTTT.

The CDR3 sequence is CASGTGAVNVLTF. Written as DNA, the CDR3 is TGTGCCAGCGGGACAGGCGCAGTCAACGTCCTGACTTTC. The genes are TRBV5-4 and TRBJ2-6, with TRBD1 matching 8 bases. V shed 7 bases, J shed 9 bases, and the junction held 6 bases outside the gene matches. Germline V gives CDR1 SGHNT, CDR2 YYREEE (reference sequence). CDR3 length equals 13 residues.

V and J are TRBV7-9 and TRBJ2-1, with 7 bases fitting TRBD2. V was pared by 3 bases and J by 8 bases, with 10 bases of the junction left unmatched. Looked up from germline, CDR1 is SEHNR and CDR2 is FQNEAQ (reference sequence). The CDR3 consists of 15 residues. The DNA for the CDR3 is TGTGCCAGCAGCTTTCCTAGCGGAGGGCGGGATGAGCAGTTCTTC. Amino acids: CASSFPSGGRDEQFF.

The chain couples TRBV19 to TRBJ1-1; D is perhaps TRBD1 (5 bases). Germline lookup yields CDR1 LNHDA and CDR2 SQIVND (reference sequence). CDR3 length equals 15 residues. Deletions cut 4 bases from V and 6 bases from J, with 18 bases between. DNA of the CDR3: TGTGCCAGTAGTAGCGAGGGGAGGGGTACGGCTGAAGCTTTCTTT. Translation gives CASSSEGRGTAEAFF.

The chain joins TRBV4-1 to TRBJ2-6; D is unresolved. Trimming cost V 3 bases and J 0 bases, with 9 bases left between them. CDR1 and CDR2 (germline): MGHRA, YSYEKL. The CDR3 loop spans 16 amino acids. CDR3 bases: TGCGCCAGCAGCCAGCGTGCGAGCTCTGGGGCCAACGTCCTGACTTTC. Translated: CASSQRASSGANVLTF.

This clone has just a few counts. The gene calls are TRBV14 and TRBJ1-3, with TRBD1 matching over 7 bases. Losses at the gene ends were 4 bases for V and 0 bases for J; bases not matched to a gene: 12. This CDR3 has 18 residues. Germline CDR1 and CDR2: SGHDN and FVKESK. This CDR3 reads CASSLNRGPAPSGNTIYF. CDR3 sequence (DNA): TGTGCCAGCAGCCTGAACAGGGGACCTGCACCCTCTGGAAACACCATATATTTT.

The chain uses TRBV6-5 and TRBJ2-7; 8 bases match TRBD1. The CDR3 has 14 residues. The V gene's germline CDR1 is MNHEY and CDR2 SVGAGI. V lost 6 bases, J lost 0 bases, and 4 bases stayed unmatched. The CDR3 is CASRGTGGSYEQYF. In DNA form, the CDR3 reads TGTGCCAGCAGGGGAACAGGGGGCTCCTACGAGCAGTACTTC.

This clone was found a few times. J is TRBJ1-4 and V is TRBV5-1; tentatively, D is TRBD1 (6 bases). This CDR3 has 13 residues. Germline assignment: CDR1 SGHRS and CDR2 YFSETQ. V lost 2 bases and J 6 bases, leaving 8 bases between the germline ends. The CDR3, as DNA: TGCGCCAGCAGCTTCGCAGGGGATGAAAAACTGTTTTTT. Its translation: CASSFAGDEKLFF.

This clone showed up just a few times. J is TRBJ1-1 and V is TRBV2; 8 bases are shared with TRBD1. The V and J ends lost 5 bases and 5 bases, in that order; junction bases with no gene match: 4. The CDR3 runs to 13 residues. Germline V CDR1 and CDR2: SNHLY, FYNNEI. The CDR3 sequence: CASSRTGMTEAFF. CDR3 sequence (DNA): TGTGCCAGCAGTCGGACAGGGATGACTGAAGCTTTCTTT.

V gene TRBV2 combines with J gene TRBJ2-1, with a tentative D call TRBD2 (5 bases). The V gene lost 3 bases and the J gene lost 7 bases, with 13 bases spanning the gap. CDR1 SNHLY and CDR2 FYNNEI come from the germline V gene. CDR3 length equals 14 residues. CDR3 bases: TGTGCCAGCAGTGACGTCACTAGGAGGAATGAGCAGTTCTTC. It yields the protein CASSDVTRRNEQFF.

The V gene is TRBV9, the J gene TRBJ1-2; D is unresolved. Germline lookup yields CDR1 SGDLS and CDR2 YYNGEE. The CDR3 runs 14 residues. With 4 bases removed from V and 1 base from J, the gap between germline ends came to 11 bases. For the CDR3, the DNA is TGTGCCAGCAGCCCGGTCTCGGGTAACTATGGCTACACCTTC. Amino acids: CASSPVSGNYGYTF.

The sample holds one count of this clone. The chain recombines TRBV2 with TRBJ1-2, with 10 bases that match TRBD1. The CDR3 covers 14 residues. The germline gives CDR1 SNHLY, CDR2 FYNNEI. V lost 7 bases and J lost 7; bases outside the gene matches: 9. The CDR3 sequence: CASTETGGLFGYTF. As DNA, the CDR3 is TGTGCCAGCACCGAGACAGGGGGCCTCTTTGGCTACACCTTC.

The V and J genes are TRBV7-2 and TRBJ1-2; a possible D gene is TRBD1 (6 bases). V was pared by 5 bases and J by 5 bases, with 15 bases between. Germline loops: CDR1 SGHTA, CDR2 FQGNSA. This CDR3 contains 14 residues. For the CDR3, the DNA is TGTGCCAGCAGCGATCGGGATACAGGGTATGGCTACACCTTC. As protein: CASSDRDTGYGYTF.

V gene TRBV4-3 combines with J gene TRBJ2-1, with TRBD2 as a possible D gene (6 bases). CDR3 length equals 17 residues. V lost 1 base, J lost 8 bases, and 21 bases lay in between. Germline V lookup: CDR1 LGHNA, CDR2 YSLEER. The CDR3 nucleotides read TGCGCCAGCAGCCAAGGTACACAGGCGGGGAGGAACGATGAGCAGTTCTTC. It is translated as CASSQGTQAGRNDEQFF.

The V and J genes are TRBV7-2 and TRBJ2-5; TRBD2 aligns across 8 bases. The CDR3 consists of 16 residues. J gave up 2 bases and V 4 bases, and 9 bases lay outside the gene matches. CDR1 is SGHTA, CDR2 FQGNSA, per germline. The CDR3 sequence is CASSSGGAGGQETQYF. For the CDR3, the DNA is TGTGCCAGCAGCTCCGGGGGGGCGGGCGGTCAAGAGACCCAGTACTTC. The full variable domain, its missing parts supplied by reference TRBV7-2 and TRBJ2-5, is GAGVSQSPSNKVTEKGKDVELRCDPISGHTALYWYRQSLGQGLEFLIYFQGNSAPDKSGLPSDRFSAERTGGSVSTLTIQRTQQEDSAVYLCASSSGGAGGQETQYFGPGTRLLVL.

The chain has TRBV5-1 and TRBJ2-1; TRBD2 agrees at 9 bases. The V and J ends lost 0 bases and 7 bases, in that order; junction bases with no gene match: 5. Germline CDR1 SGHRS, CDR2 YFSETQ. The CDR3 totals 15 residues. In nucleotides, the CDR3 is TGCGCCAGCAGCTTGGGCGGGACTAGCCATAATGAGCAGTTCTTC. Translating gives CASSLGGTSHNEQFF.

V and J are TRBV9 and TRBJ2-3, with 13 bases matching TRBD2. The J segment lost 5 bases and the V segment lost 0 bases, leaving 21 bases of the junction unmatched. Looked up from germline, CDR1 is SGDLS and CDR2 is YYNGEE. The length of the CDR3 is 22 residues. CDR3 nucleotide sequence: TGTGCCAGCAGCGTAGCTGTTACTAGCGGGAGGGCCTTTGAACGGTTGGGAGATACGCAGTATTTT. This encodes CASSVAVTSGRAFERLGDTQYF.

The V call is TRBV30, the J call TRBJ1-5; D might be TRBD1 (5 bases). The CDR3 consists of 13 residues. CDR1 is GTSNPN, CDR2 SVGIG, per germline (reference sequence). Between the trimmed V and J ends, which lost 3 bases and 6 bases, there was a span of 12 bases. In DNA form, the CDR3 reads TGTGCCTGGAGCCAGGGCAGAGCTCAGCCCCAGCATTTT. Its protein is CAWSQGRAQPQHF.

The V and J genes are TRBV12-5 and TRBJ1-5; possibly TRBD1 for D (6 bases). CDR3 length equals 18 residues. V lost 0 bases and J lost 3, with 18 bases in between. Looked up from germline, CDR1 is LGHNT and CDR2 is FRNRAP. The DNA for the CDR3 is TGTGCTAGTGGTTTGGTTATCCCCCTACAGGGCTACAATCAGCCCCAGCATTTT. Encoded protein: CASGLVIPLQGYNQPQHF.

The chain recombines TRBV5-1 with TRBJ2-1; D is uncertain. CDR1 and CDR2 (germline): SGHRS, YFSETQ. Trimming took 5 bases from V and 0 from J, leaving 6 bases between them. This CDR3 spans 13 amino acids. In nucleotides, the CDR3 is TGCGCCAGCAGTGGCCGCTCCTACAATGAGCAGTTCTTC. Its translation: CASSGRSYNEQFF.

This chain uses TRBV19 with TRBJ1-2, with D perhaps matching TRBD1 (6 bases). Germline V gene sequence: CDR1 LNHDA, CDR2 SQIVND (reference sequence). The CDR3 sequence is 14 residues long. Trimming removed 5 bases at V and 8 bases at J, with 18 bases between. The CDR3 DNA reads as TGTGCCAGTAGTGCGGGGGGAGGGGGATACGGCTACACCTTC. It is translated as CASSAGGGGYGYTF. The full variable domain, rest sourced from reference TRBV19 and TRBJ1-2, is DGGITQSPKYLFRKEGQNVTLSCEQNLNHDAMYWYRQDPGQGLRLIYYSQIVNDFQKGDIAEGYSVSREKKESFPLTVTSAQKNPTAFYLCASSAGGGGYGYTFGSGTRLTVV.

V gene TRBV6-1 combines with J gene TRBJ1-1, with D unresolved. V lost 5 bases to trimming and J lost 0 bases, with 10 bases between them. The CDR3 sequence is 14 residues long. From germline, CDR1 is MNHNS and CDR2 SASEGT. The CDR3 loop reads CASSLAGLNTEAFF. As DNA, the CDR3 is TGTGCCAGCAGTTTGGCTGGTTTGAACACTGAAGCTTTCTTT.

This chain joins TRBV28 and TRBJ1-1; 8 bases are shared with TRBD1. The CDR3 has 15 amino acids. From germline, CDR1 is MDHEN and CDR2 SYDVKM. Trimming at V came to 7 bases and at J to 6 bases, leaving 13 bases not matched to a gene. CDR3 DNA sequence: TGTGCCAGCACCGATCCCCGGACAGGGATCGCTGAAGCTTTCTTT. It yields the protein CASTDPRTGIAEAFF.

The chain employs TRBV19 and TRBJ2-1, with 8 bases that match TRBD2. V was clipped by 1 base and J by 2 bases; unmatched bases: 7. Germline CDR1 and CDR2: LNHDA and SQIVND (reference sequence). The CDR3 is 17 residues long. CDR3 in DNA: TGTGCCAGTAGTATAGGTGAAGCGGGGGATCCCTACAATGAGCAGTTCTTC. Amino acid sequence: CASSIGEAGDPYNEQFF.

This chain connects TRBV2 to TRBJ1-2, with D maybe TRBD1 (5 bases). Germline CDR1 and CDR2: SNHLY and FYNNEI. The CDR3 length is 14 residues. Trimming left V 5 bases short and J 0 bases short, with 10 bases between. CDR3: CASSTGGTNYGYTF. The CDR3 bases are TGTGCCAGCAGTACTGGGGGGACTAACTATGGCTACACCTTC.

The gene calls are TRBV19 and TRBJ2-3, with 9 bases lining up with TRBD1. Per germline, CDR1 LNHDA and CDR2 SQIVND (reference sequence). The CDR3 consists of 14 residues. Trimming took 6 bases from V and 3 from J; bases not matched to a gene: 4. In nucleotides, the CDR3 is TGTGCCAGTAGCAGGACAGGGGTGACAGATACGCAGTATTTT. As protein: CASSRTGVTDTQYF. The variable domain in full, completed from reference TRBV19 and TRBJ2-3, reads DGGITQSPKYLFRKEGQNVTLSCEQNLNHDAMYWYRQDPGQGLRLIYYSQIVNDFQKGDIAEGYSVSREKKESFPLTVTSAQKNPTAFYLCASSRTGVTDTQYFGPGTRLTVL.

The V call is TRBV7-2, the J call TRBJ2-1; perhaps TRBD2 as D (6 bases). Germline V CDR1 and CDR2: SGHTA, FQGNSA. The CDR3 runs to 16 residues. The germline V and J ends were trimmed by 2 bases and 7 bases, with 18 bases remaining between them. DNA of the CDR3: TGTGCCAGCAGCTTATCCCCCGGGGCGGGGCAAAATGAGCAGTTCTTC. This sequence encodes CASSLSPGAGQNEQFF.

Sample share makes this clone medium-sized (0.01 to 0.1%). The DNA of the CDR3 is TGTGCCAGCAGTGTGATGCCGGGACAGCTCATGAACACTGAAGCTTTCTTT. Protein product: CASSVMPGQLMNTEAFF. V is TRBV28 and J is TRBJ1-1; 7 bases align to TRBD1. Germline CDR1 is MDHEN and CDR2 is SYDVKM. The V and J ends lost 5 bases and 0 bases, in that order; junction bases with no gene match: 12. The CDR3 has 17 amino acids.